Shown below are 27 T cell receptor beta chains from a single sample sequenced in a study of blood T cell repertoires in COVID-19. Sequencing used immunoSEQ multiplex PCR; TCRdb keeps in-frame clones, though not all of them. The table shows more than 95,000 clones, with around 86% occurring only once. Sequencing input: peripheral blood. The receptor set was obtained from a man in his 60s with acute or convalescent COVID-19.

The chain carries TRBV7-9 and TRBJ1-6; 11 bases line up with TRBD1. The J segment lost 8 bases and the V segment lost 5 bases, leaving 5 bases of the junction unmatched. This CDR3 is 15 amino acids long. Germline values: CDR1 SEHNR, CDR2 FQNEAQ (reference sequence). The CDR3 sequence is CASSAGTGGDSPLHF. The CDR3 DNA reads TGTGCCAGCAGCGCAGGGACAGGGGGGGATTCACCCCTCCACTTT. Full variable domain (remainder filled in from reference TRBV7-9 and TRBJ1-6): DTGVSQNPRHKITKRGQNVTFRCDPISEHNRLYWYRQTLGQGPEFLTYFQNEAQLEKSRLLSDRFSAERPKGSFSTLEIQRTEQGDSAMYLCASSAGTGGDSPLHFGNGTRLTVT.

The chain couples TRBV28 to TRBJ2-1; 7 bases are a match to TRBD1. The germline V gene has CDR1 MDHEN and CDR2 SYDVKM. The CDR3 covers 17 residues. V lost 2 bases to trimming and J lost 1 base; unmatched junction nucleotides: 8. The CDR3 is CASSLRAYRGSYNEQFF. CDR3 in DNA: TGTGCCAGCAGTTTAAGGGCCTACAGGGGATCCTACAATGAGCAGTTCTTC.

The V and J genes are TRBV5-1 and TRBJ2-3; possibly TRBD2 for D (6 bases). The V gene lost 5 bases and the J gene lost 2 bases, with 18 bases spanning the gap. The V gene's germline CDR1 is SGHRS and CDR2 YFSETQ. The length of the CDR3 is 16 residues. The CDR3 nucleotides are TGCGCCAGCAGGTCGGGGGAGCGGAGCCCCACAGATACGCAGTATTTT. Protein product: CASRSGERSPTDTQYF.

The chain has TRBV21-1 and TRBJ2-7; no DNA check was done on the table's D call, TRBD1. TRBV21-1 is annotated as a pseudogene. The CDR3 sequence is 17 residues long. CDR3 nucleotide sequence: TGTGCCAGCAGCTTCGGGCCCTACAGGGAAGTCTCCTACGAGCAGTACTTC. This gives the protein CASSFGPYREVSYEQYF.

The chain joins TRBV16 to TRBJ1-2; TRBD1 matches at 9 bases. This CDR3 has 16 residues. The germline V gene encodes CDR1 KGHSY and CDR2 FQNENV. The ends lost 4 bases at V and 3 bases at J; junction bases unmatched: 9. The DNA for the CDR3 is TGTGCCAGCAGCCCGGGACAGGGCCAATTCTACTATGGCTACACCTTC. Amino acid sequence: CASSPGQGQFYYGYTF.

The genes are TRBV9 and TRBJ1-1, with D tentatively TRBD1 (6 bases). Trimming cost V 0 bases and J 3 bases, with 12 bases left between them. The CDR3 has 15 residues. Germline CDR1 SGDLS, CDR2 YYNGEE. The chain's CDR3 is CASSVDGGAYTEAFF. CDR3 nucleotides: TGTGCCAGCAGCGTAGATGGGGGGGCCTACACTGAAGCTTTCTTT.

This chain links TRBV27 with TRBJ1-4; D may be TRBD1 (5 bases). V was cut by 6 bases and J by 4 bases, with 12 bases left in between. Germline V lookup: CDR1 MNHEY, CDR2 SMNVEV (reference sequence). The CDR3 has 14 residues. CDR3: CASRPAGGNEKLFF. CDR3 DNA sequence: TGTGCCAGCAGACCCGCGGGGGGTAATGAAAAACTGTTTTTT.

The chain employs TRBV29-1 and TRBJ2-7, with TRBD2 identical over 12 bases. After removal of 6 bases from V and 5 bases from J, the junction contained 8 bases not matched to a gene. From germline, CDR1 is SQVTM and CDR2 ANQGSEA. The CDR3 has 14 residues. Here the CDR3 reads CSVWSSGRADEQYF. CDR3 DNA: TGCAGCGTGTGGTCTAGCGGGAGGGCTGACGAGCAGTACTTC.

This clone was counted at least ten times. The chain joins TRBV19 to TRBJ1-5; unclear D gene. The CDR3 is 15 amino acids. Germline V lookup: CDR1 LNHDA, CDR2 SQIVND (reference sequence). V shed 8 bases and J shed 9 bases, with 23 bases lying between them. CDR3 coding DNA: TGTGCCAGTTCCCCTCCCGGGATGTCGGGTCTGCCCCAGCATTTT. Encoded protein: CASSPPGMSGLPQHF.

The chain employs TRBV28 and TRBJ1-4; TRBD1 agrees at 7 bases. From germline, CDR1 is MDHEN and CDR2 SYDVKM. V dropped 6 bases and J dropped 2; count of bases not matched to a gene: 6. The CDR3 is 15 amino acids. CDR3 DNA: TGTGCCAGCAGAACCGTACAGGGGACTAATGAAAAACTGTTTTTT. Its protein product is CASRTVQGTNEKLFF.

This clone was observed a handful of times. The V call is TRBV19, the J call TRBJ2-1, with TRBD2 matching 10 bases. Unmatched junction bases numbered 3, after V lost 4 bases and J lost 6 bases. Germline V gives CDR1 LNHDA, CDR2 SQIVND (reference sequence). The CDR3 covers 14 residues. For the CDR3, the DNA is TGTGCCAGTAGTAGTAGCGGGAGGATCAATGAGCAGTTCTTC. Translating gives CASSSSGRINEQFF.

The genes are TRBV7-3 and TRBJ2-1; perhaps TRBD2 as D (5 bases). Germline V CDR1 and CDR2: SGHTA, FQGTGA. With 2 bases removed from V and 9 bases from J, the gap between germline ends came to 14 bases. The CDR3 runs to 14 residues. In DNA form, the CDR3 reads TGTGCCAGCAGCTTACAAGTATCCAGCGGTGAGCAGTTCTTC. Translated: CASSLQVSSGEQFF.

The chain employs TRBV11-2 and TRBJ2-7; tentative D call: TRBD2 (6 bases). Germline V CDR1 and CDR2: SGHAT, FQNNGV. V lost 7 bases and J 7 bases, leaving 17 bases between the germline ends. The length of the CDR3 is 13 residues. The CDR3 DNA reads TGTGCCAGCAACCACTGGGGAGGAAATGAGCAGTACTTC. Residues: CASNHWGGNEQYF. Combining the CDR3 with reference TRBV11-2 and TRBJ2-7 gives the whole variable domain EAGVAQSPRYKIIEKRQSVAFWCNPISGHATLYWYQQILGQGPKLLIQFQNNGVVDDSQLPKDRFSAERLKGVDSTLKIQPAKLEDSAVYLCASNHWGGNEQYFGPGTRLTVT.

This CDR3 is CASSRPGTGNTEAFF. CDR3 nucleotide sequence: TGTGCCAGCAGCCGTCCCGGGACAGGGAACACTGAAGCTTTCTTT. V usage is TRBV14 and J usage is TRBJ1-1, with 8 bases lining up with TRBD1. Looked up from germline, CDR1 is SGHDN and CDR2 is FVKESK. The CDR3 has 15 amino acids. Trimming cost V 4 bases and J 1 base; bases outside gene matches: 5.

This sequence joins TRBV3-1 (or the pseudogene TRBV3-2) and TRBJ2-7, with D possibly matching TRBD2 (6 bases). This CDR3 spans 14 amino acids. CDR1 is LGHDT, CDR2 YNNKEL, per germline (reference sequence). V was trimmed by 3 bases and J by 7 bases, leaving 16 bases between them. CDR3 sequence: CASSHWDSTGEQYF. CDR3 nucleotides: TGTGCCAGCAGCCATTGGGACTCGACGGGGGAGCAGTACTTC.

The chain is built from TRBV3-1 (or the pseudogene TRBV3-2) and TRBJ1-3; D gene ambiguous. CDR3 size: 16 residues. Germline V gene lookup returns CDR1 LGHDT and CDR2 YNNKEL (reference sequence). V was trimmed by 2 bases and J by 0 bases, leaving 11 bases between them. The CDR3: CASSQMAVLSGNTIYF. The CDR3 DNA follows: TGTGCCAGCAGCCAAATGGCAGTCCTCTCTGGAAACACCATATATTTT.

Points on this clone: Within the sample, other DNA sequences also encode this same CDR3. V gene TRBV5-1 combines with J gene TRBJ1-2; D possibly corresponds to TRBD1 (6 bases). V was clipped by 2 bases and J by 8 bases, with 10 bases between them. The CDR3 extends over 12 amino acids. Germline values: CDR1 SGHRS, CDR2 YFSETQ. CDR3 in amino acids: CASSFYRDGYTF. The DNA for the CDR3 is TGCGCCAGCAGCTTCTACAGGGACGGCTACACCTTC.

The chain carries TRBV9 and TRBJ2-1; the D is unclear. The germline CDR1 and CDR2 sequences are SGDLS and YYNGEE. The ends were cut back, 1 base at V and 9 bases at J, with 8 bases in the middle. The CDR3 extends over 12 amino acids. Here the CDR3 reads CASSVFSGEQFF. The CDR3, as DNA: TGTGCCAGCAGCGTATTCTCGGGTGAGCAGTTCTTC.

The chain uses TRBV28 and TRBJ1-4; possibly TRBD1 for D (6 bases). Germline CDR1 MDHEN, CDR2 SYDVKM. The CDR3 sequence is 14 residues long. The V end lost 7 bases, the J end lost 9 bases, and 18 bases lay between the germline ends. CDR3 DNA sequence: TGTGCCAGCACTCGTGTGGGGGGGCTCCAAAAACTGTTTTTT. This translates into CASTRVGGLQKLFF.

In nucleotides, the CDR3 is TGTGCCACCAGCGCCGCTTGGGCCAACAATGAGCAGTTCTTC. It is translated as CATSAAWANNEQFF. The rearrangement links TRBV24-1 to TRBJ2-1; the D is unclear. Germline-derived CDR1 and CDR2 are KGHDR and SFDVKD. Trimming took 7 bases from V and 5 from J, leaving 14 bases between them. The length of the CDR3 is 14 residues.

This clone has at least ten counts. This CDR3 is CASSPGTADNQPQHF. The DNA for the CDR3 is TGTGCCAGCAGCCCCGGGACAGCCGACAATCAGCCCCAGCATTTT. The V and J genes are TRBV6-2 or TRBV6-3 and TRBJ1-5; TRBD1 matches at 7 bases. The trim removed 6 bases at V and 3 bases at J, leaving 8 bases unmatched. Per germline, CDR1 MNHEY and CDR2 SVGEGT. This CDR3 region has 15 residues.

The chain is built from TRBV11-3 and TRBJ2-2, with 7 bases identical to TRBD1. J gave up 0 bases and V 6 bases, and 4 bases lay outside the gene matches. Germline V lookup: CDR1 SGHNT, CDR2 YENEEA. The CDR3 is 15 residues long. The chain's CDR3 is CASSRGTANTGELFF. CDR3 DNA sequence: TGTGCCAGCAGTCGAGGGACAGCGAACACCGGGGAGCTGTTTTTT.

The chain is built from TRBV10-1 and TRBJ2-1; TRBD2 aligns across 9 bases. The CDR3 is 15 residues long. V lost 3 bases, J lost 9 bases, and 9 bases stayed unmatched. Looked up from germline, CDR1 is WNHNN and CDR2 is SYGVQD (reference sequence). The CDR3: CASSDGATSGREQFF. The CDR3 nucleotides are TGCGCCAGCAGTGATGGGGCGACTAGCGGACGTGAGCAGTTCTTC.

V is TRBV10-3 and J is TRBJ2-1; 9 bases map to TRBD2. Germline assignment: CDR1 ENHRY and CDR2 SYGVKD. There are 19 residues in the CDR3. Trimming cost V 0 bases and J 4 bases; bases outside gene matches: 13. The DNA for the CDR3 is TGTGCCATCAGTGAGTCGTTGACTAGCGGACGACAAAAATACAATGAGCAGTTCTTC. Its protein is CAISESLTSGRQKYNEQFF.

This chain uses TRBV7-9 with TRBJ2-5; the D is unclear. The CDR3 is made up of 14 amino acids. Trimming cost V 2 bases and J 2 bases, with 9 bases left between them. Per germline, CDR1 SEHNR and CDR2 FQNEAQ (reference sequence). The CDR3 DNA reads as TGTGCCAGCAGCTTAATTCTAGATCAAGAGACCCAGTACTTC. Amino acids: CASSLILDQETQYF.

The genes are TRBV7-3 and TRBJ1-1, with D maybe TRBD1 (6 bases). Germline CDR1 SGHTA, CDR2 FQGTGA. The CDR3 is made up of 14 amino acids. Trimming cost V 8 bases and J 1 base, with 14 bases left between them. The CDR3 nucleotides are TGTGCCAGCTCCCTACTAGGGGGGAACACTGAAGCTTTCTTT. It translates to CASSLLGGNTEAFF.

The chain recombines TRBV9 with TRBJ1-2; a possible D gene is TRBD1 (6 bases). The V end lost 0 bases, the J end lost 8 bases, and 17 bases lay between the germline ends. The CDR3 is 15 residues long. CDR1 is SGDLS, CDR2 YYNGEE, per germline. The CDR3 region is CASSVDGQPRTGYTF. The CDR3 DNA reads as TGTGCCAGCAGCGTAGACGGACAGCCCCGGACAGGCTACACCTTC.